Below are 19 T cell receptor beta chains sequenced from a single sample in a study of lymphopenia after photon versus proton radiotherapy. Clones were read by immunoSEQ multiplex PCR, and TCRdb kept only the in-frame ones, dropping some. The sample has about 70,000 clones, about 90% seen once. The sample was peripheral blood, taken from a patient treated with photon-based radiotherapy. These receptors were collected from a woman aged 40-49 years with cholangiocarcinoma.

V gene TRBV6-6 combines with J gene TRBJ2-7, with D maybe TRBD1 (5 bases). Trimming removed 5 bases from V and 0 bases from J, with 11 bases in between. The CDR3 runs 14 residues. CDR1 MNHNY and CDR2 SVGAGI come from the germline V gene (reference sequence). This CDR3 is CASSLRTPSYEQYF. CDR3 sequence (DNA): TGTGCCAGCAGTCTCCGGACACCCTCCTACGAGCAGTACTTC.

This clone occurred once. This chain links TRBV7-3 with TRBJ2-3; D remains ambiguous. The CDR3 runs to 14 residues. Trimming took off 5 bases at V and 3 bases at J, with 12 bases between the two ends. Germline V gives CDR1 SGHTA, CDR2 FQGTGA. The CDR3, as DNA: TGTGCCAGCAGCCTCTTTGACGCAACAGATACGCAGTATTTT. As protein: CASSLFDATDTQYF. Full variable domain (outside the CDR3, taken from reference TRBV7-3 and TRBJ2-3): GAGVSQTPSNKVTEKGKYVELRCDPISGHTALYWYRQSLGQGPEFLIYFQGTGAADDSGLPNDRFFAVRPEGSVSTLKIQRTERGDSAVYLCASSLFDATDTQYFGPGTRLTVL.

This clone is medium-sized by share. The chain combines TRBV7-9 with TRBJ1-6, with D possibly being TRBD1 (5 bases). Per germline, CDR1 SEHNR and CDR2 FQNEAQ (reference sequence). Trimming removed 5 bases from V and 10 bases from J, with 15 bases in between. The CDR3 length is 14 residues. The CDR3 DNA is TGTGCCAGCAGCCTCGGATATCAGGGCTCACCCCTCCACTTT. It codes for CASSLGYQGSPLHF.

The chain combines TRBV7-9 with TRBJ2-7; D perhaps matches TRBD1 (6 bases). Germline lookup yields CDR1 SEHNR and CDR2 FQNEAQ (reference sequence). V lost 6 bases and J lost 5, with 17 bases in between. The CDR3 spans 14 residues. The CDR3 nucleotides read TGTGCCAGCAGTCGCGTGGTGGCAGGGGACGAGCAGTACTTC. This sequence encodes CASSRVVAGDEQYF.

In its sample, this clone was seen once. V is TRBV30 and J is TRBJ1-1; 9 nucleotides agree with TRBD1. Germline V lookup: CDR1 GTSNPN, CDR2 SVGIG (reference sequence). V shed 7 bases, J shed 0 bases, and the junction held 18 bases outside the gene matches. The CDR3 extends over 18 amino acids. CDR3 loop: CAYRPRFKQGALNTEAFF. The CDR3 DNA sequence: TGTGCCTATCGTCCTCGTTTTAAACAGGGGGCTTTGAACACTGAAGCTTTCTTT.

The chain carries TRBV7-2 and TRBJ1-6; D is uncertain. The V gene's germline CDR1 is SGHTA and CDR2 FQGNSA. The CDR3 runs 14 residues. V shed 3 bases and J shed 10 bases, with 13 bases lying between them. The chain's CDR3 is CASSFERVASPLHF. Written as DNA, the CDR3 is TGTGCCAGCAGCTTTGAGCGGGTCGCCTCACCCCTCCACTTT.

The chain combines TRBV18 with TRBJ2-2; 8 bases are a match to TRBD2. Germline V gene sequence: CDR1 KGHSH, CDR2 LQKENI. This CDR3 comprises 17 residues. V gave up 1 base and J gave up 7 bases; unmatched junction bases: 11. CDR3 loop: CASSPLLRGGPLGELFF. The CDR3 DNA is TGTGCCAGCTCACCACTCCTCCGGGGGGGCCCTCTCGGGGAGCTGTTTTTT.

CDR3 region: CASSVGGTGLPYEQYF. CDR3 DNA sequence: TGTGCCAGCAGCGTAGGGGGGACAGGGCTTCCCTACGAGCAGTACTTC. The chain is built from TRBV9 and TRBJ2-7; 9 bases map to TRBD1. Trimming cost V 0 bases and J 2 bases; bases outside gene matches: 6. The CDR3 is 16 residues long. Germline V gives CDR1 SGDLS, CDR2 YYNGEE.

The chain recombines TRBV28 with TRBJ2-4; a weak D match, TRBD2 (6 bases). Per the germline V gene, CDR1 is MDHEN and CDR2 is SYDVKM. V dropped 8 bases and J dropped 0 bases, with 14 bases sitting between them. There are 15 residues in the CDR3. The CDR3 sequence: CASEAGTLAKNIQYF. In nucleotides, the CDR3 is TGTGCCAGCGAGGCGGGGACCTTAGCCAAAAACATTCAGTACTTC.

This clone showed up just once. This chain links TRBV19 with TRBJ2-2, with a weak D call TRBD1 (6 bases). This CDR3 comprises 15 residues. Trimming pared 7 bases from V and 6 bases from J, leaving 18 bases between. Per the germline V gene, CDR1 is LNHDA and CDR2 is SQIVND (reference sequence). The CDR3 DNA sequence: TGTGCCAGTACTCCCCGGGACACCTGGTCCGGGGAGCTGTTTTTT. Translating it yields CASTPRDTWSGELFF. Complete variable domain (other parts from reference TRBV19 and TRBJ2-2): DGGITQSPKYLFRKEGQNVTLSCEQNLNHDAMYWYRQDPGQGLRLIYYSQIVNDFQKGDIAEGYSVSREKKESFPLTVTSAQKNPTAFYLCASTPRDTWSGELFFGEGSRLTVL.

The chain couples TRBV4-2 to TRBJ1-1; the match to TRBD1 covers 7 bases. The J segment lost 5 bases and the V segment lost 0 bases, leaving 9 bases of the junction unmatched. This CDR3 has 16 amino acids. Germline-derived CDR1 and CDR2 are LGHNA and YNFKEQ. As DNA, the CDR3 is TGTGCCAGCAGCCAAGAGACAGGGTTCATCCGGACTGAAGCTTTCTTT. It specifies CASSQETGFIRTEAFF.

The chain uses TRBV9 and TRBJ2-3; weak D call: TRBD2 (5 bases). V dropped 4 bases and J dropped 5 bases, with 23 bases sitting between them. Looked up from germline, CDR1 is SGDLS and CDR2 is YYNGEE. The CDR3 sequence is 17 residues long. Here the CDR3 DNA reads TGTGCCAGCAGCTCCCCCGGGCTAGCTAGACCCGGAGATACGCAGTATTTT. Translating it yields CASSSPGLARPGDTQYF.

The chain carries TRBV28 and TRBJ1-5; tentatively, D is TRBD1 (6 bases). Germline V gives CDR1 MDHEN, CDR2 SYDVKM. The CDR3 is 15 amino acids. Trimming cost V 6 bases and J 3 bases, with 15 bases left between them. The CDR3 DNA reads TGTGCCAGCAGACGAACACAGGGACTCAATCAGCCCCAGCATTTT. It yields the protein CASRRTQGLNQPQHF.

The chain employs TRBV5-1 and TRBJ2-7, with D tentatively TRBD1 or TRBD2 (6 bases each). Germline V gene lookup returns CDR1 SGHRS and CDR2 YFSETQ. The ends were cut back, 4 bases at V and 6 bases at J, with 26 bases in the middle. CDR3 length: 17 residues. The CDR3 spells CASSLGGPGTKVVEQYF. The CDR3 DNA sequence: TGCGCCAGCAGCCTCGGGGGTCCCGGGACAAAAGTTGTCGAGCAGTACTTC.

This chain connects TRBV5-1 to TRBJ2-7; the D call may be TRBD1 or TRBD2 (6 bases each). V lost 8 bases to trimming and J lost 6 bases, with 21 bases between them. The germline V gene encodes CDR1 SGHRS and CDR2 YFSETQ. This CDR3 region has 14 residues. The CDR3 spells CASESGAPSSEQYF. The CDR3 DNA reads as TGCGCCAGTGAGTCGGGGGCCCCTAGTTCCGAGCAGTACTTC.

V is TRBV27 and J is TRBJ2-7; D perhaps matches TRBD2 (6 bases). V was clipped by 6 bases and J by 7 bases, with 19 bases between them. CDR1 and CDR2 (germline): MNHEY, SMNVEV (reference sequence). CDR3 size: 14 residues. The CDR3 is CASSVTGDFWEQYF. Here the CDR3 DNA reads TGTGCCAGCAGCGTGACTGGGGACTTCTGGGAGCAGTACTTC.

The J gene is TRBJ2-5, the V gene TRBV20-1, with D unresolved. V lost 6 bases and J lost 2, with 7 bases in between. CDR1 DFQATT and CDR2 SNEGSKA come from the germline V gene (reference sequence). The CDR3 is made up of 11 amino acids. The DNA of the CDR3 is TGCAGTGCCGACGAGCAAGAGACCCAGTACTTC. This translates into CSADEQETQYF.

The table lists this clone with a few counts. The CDR3, as DNA: TGTGCCAGTAGTATTGGGGCAGTCAATCAGCCCCAGCATTTT. Its protein product is CASSIGAVNQPQHF. V is TRBV19 and J is TRBJ1-5, with D tentatively TRBD1 (5 bases). CDR1 and CDR2 (germline): LNHDA, SQIVND (reference sequence). CDR3 size: 14 residues. The V and J ends lost 3 bases and 3 bases respectively, with 9 bases between them.

This rearrangement joins TRBV10-2 to TRBJ2-6; D gene uncertain. Deletions cut 8 bases from V and 0 bases from J, with 17 bases between. Germline CDR1 is WSHSY and CDR2 is SAAADI. The CDR3 spans 17 residues. Written as DNA, the CDR3 is TGCGCCAGCGATCCAATTGGCCCGGGCTCTGGGGCCAACGTCCTGACTTTC. Protein: CASDPIGPGSGANVLTF.